This T cell receptor (beta chain) was recovered during a study of shared clonotypes between healthy human individuals. Study context: The donor group consisted of a couple of women and a few men, aged 18 to 49.

Study-wide results and limits: Memory subsets had estimated richness that was generally smaller than that of naive subsets.

Turning to this clone: Its antigen is not known.

The protocol was immunoSEQ multiplex PCR, while the TCRdb copy is restricted to in-frame clones and leaves out a portion. The table shows some 1.5 million clones, with around 98% occurring only once. The CDR3 has 14 residues. The junction had 6 bases not matched to a gene; V was cut back by 8 bases and J by 1 base. Germline V gene sequence: CDR1 LNHDA, CDR2 SQIVND (reference sequence). The V gene is TRBV19, the J gene TRBJ2-3, with 7 bases that match TRBD1. The source of this sequence is a young man in good health. Sequenced material: naive CD4+ T cells sorted from blood. Indicated subset: CD45RA+ positively selected. CDR3 sequence: CASSRGPGTDTQYF. In DNA, the CDR3 is TGTGCCAGTTCAAGGGGGCCAGGCACAGATACGCAGTATTTT. The full variable domain, rest sourced from reference TRBV19 and TRBJ2-3, is DGGITQSPKYLFRKEGQNVTLSCEQNLNHDAMYWYRQDPGQGLRLIYYSQIVNDFQKGDIAEGYSVSREKKESFPLTVTSAQKNPTAFYLCASSRGPGTDTQYFGPGTRLTVL.